In its sample, the clone carrying this TCR beta chain was seen many times. Its specificity is not known. This sample is drawn from a study of response to subunit inactivated influenza vaccine. There are 16 residues in the CDR3. After removal of 6 bases from V and 7 bases from J, the junction contained 10 bases not matched to a gene. TCRdb independently ran MiXCR on the RT-PCR reads; one entry per CDR3 protein. The table includes 530,000 or so distinct CDR3 sequences, about 10% detected once. Overall study results and limits: Seasonal influenza vaccination, on each occasion, was suggested by the authors to recruit few new T cells.

Sequenced material: PBMCs from blood, taken on the day of vaccination. The chain carries TRBV12-3 or TRBV12-4 and TRBJ2-2; 11 bases match TRBD2. This clonotype was obtained from a man in his forties or fifties who received an inactivated influenza vaccine. CDR3 in DNA: TGTGCCAGCAGCCCCTTTAGCGGGGGGGCTAGCGGGGAGCTGTTTTTT. Amino acids: CASSPFSGGASGELFF.